Below are 11 T cell receptor beta chains sequenced from a single sample in a study of T cells after yellow fever vaccination. A single record per CDR3 protein comes from TCRdb applying MiXCR to the 5' RACE reads. The sample includes roughly 520,000 distinct CDR3 sequences, 20% to 25% of them seen just once. This specimen consisted of PBMCs, obtained approximately 22 days after the first yellow fever vaccination. The receptors come from a man aged 18 to 30 who received the YFV17D yellow fever vaccine.

The rearrangement uses TRBV7-2 and TRBJ2-7; 8 bases are shared with TRBD2. The length of the CDR3 is 17 residues. V dropped 6 bases and J dropped 2; count of bases not matched to a gene: 15. Germline V CDR1 and CDR2: SGHTA, FQGNSA. The chain's CDR3 is CASRSSLAGGQTYEQYF. CDR3 DNA sequence: TGTGCCAGCAGATCCAGTCTGGCGGGGGGCCAAACCTACGAGCAGTACTTC.

This chain uses TRBV6-2 or TRBV6-3 with TRBJ1-1, with 8 bases fitting TRBD1. Trimming cost V 8 bases and J 9 bases; bases outside gene matches: 8. The CDR3 length is 12 residues. Germline V gene lookup returns CDR1 MNHEY and CDR2 SVGEGT. The CDR3 reads CASSQGAAKAFF. In DNA, the CDR3 is TGTGCCAGCTCCCAGGGGGCCGCGAAAGCTTTCTTT.

This clonotype was observed a handful of times. CDR3 amino acids: CASSWSGAARGEQYF. Written as DNA, the CDR3 is TGTGCCAGCAGCTGGAGTGGGGCAGCGAGGGGCGAGCAGTACTTC. The chain links TRBV5-5 to TRBJ2-7, with D perhaps being TRBD1 or TRBD2 (5 bases each). V lost 3 bases and J lost 6, with 19 bases in between. The CDR3 extends over 15 amino acids. Germline V gene data show CDR1 as SGHKS and CDR2 as YYEKEE (reference sequence).

This clonotype occurred a few times. The rearrangement links TRBV10-3 to TRBJ2-7; the D is unclear. V lost 6 bases, J lost 3 bases, and 15 bases lay in between. CDR3 length: 14 residues. In germline, CDR1 is ENHRY, CDR2 SYGVKD. The CDR3 coding sequence is TGTGCCATCAGCCCGCCGGAAAGGGTCTACGAGCAGTACTTC. Translated, it gives CAISPPERVYEQYF.

This clonotype has just a few counts. The gene calls are TRBV4-1 and TRBJ2-7; D gene uncertain. The CDR3 is 13 residues long. Germline V CDR1 and CDR2: MGHRA, YSYEKL. V lost 1 base, J lost 2 bases, and 6 bases lay in between. The CDR3 bases are TGCGCCAGCAGCCAAGGGGTTCCCTACGAGCAGTACTTC. Residues: CASSQGVPYEQYF.

The chain couples TRBV20-1 to TRBJ1-3; maybe TRBD1 (5 bases). The length of the CDR3 is 16 residues. Germline assignment: CDR1 DFQATT and CDR2 SNEGSKA (reference sequence). Trimming pared 0 bases from V and 0 bases from J, leaving 12 bases between. The CDR3 bases are TGCAGTGCTAGAGATCCCCAGGGCTTCTCTGGAAACACCATATATTTT. It encodes CSARDPQGFSGNTIYF.

This clonotype was observed a handful of times. The chain joins TRBV6-2 or TRBV6-3 to TRBJ2-1, with D perhaps matching TRBD1 or TRBD2 (5 bases each). This CDR3 has 15 residues. V lost 5 bases and J 0 bases, leaving 11 bases between the germline ends. In germline, CDR1 is MNHEY, CDR2 SVGEGT. CDR3 protein: CASSRDRSSYNEQFF. CDR3 in DNA: TGTGCCAGCAGTCGGGACCGAAGCTCCTACAATGAGCAGTTCTTC.

V gene TRBV4-3 combines with J gene TRBJ1-6; D is unclear. Germline V gene lookup returns CDR1 LGHNA and CDR2 YSLEER. The V gene lost 0 bases and the J gene lost 7 bases, with 7 bases spanning the gap. This CDR3 spans 14 amino acids. This CDR3 is CASSQDHRNSPLHF. The CDR3 DNA reads as TGCGCCAGCAGCCAAGATCACCGGAATTCACCCCTCCACTTT.

J is TRBJ1-1 and V is TRBV7-3, with 10 bases identical to TRBD1. J was trimmed by 4 bases and V by 8 bases; bases with no gene match: 7. The CDR3 spans 14 residues. CDR1 and CDR2 (germline): SGHTA, FQGTGA. This chain's CDR3 is CASADRGRVTEAFF. The DNA for the CDR3 is TGTGCCAGCGCTGACAGGGGGCGTGTCACTGAAGCTTTCTTT.

This clonotype was counted ten times or more. V and J are TRBV6-1 and TRBJ2-1; the D gene is possibly TRBD2 (7 bases). Germline V lookup: CDR1 MNHNS, CDR2 SASEGT. This CDR3 has 14 amino acids. Trimming removed 7 bases from V and 7 bases from J, with 17 bases in between. CDR3 sequence: CASTPGGAQNEQFF. DNA of the CDR3: TGTGCCAGCACCCCTGGGGGGGCCCAGAATGAGCAGTTCTTC.

The J gene is TRBJ2-7, the V gene TRBV6-2 or TRBV6-3, with D possibly called TRBD1 or TRBD2 (5 bases each). This CDR3 has 11 amino acids. Germline assignment: CDR1 MNHEY and CDR2 SVGEGT. Trimming stripped 8 bases from V and 6 bases from J, with 11 bases between. CDR3: CASGTGSEQYV. CDR3 DNA sequence: TGTGCCAGCGGGACGGGATCCGAGCAGTACGTC.